This T cell receptor (beta chain) was found in a study of blood T cell repertoires in COVID-19. Study in general: Specimens from acute and convalescent COVID-19 originated in the United States, Italy and Spain. In each case, the material was cDNA or gDNA derived from T cells, B-cell-depleted T cells, or PBMCs.

CDR1 and CDR2 from the germline V gene are GTSNPN and SVGIG (reference sequence). There are 13 residues in the CDR3. Trimming left V 4 bases short and J 6 bases short, with 10 bases between. Per the original data handling: Reference gene primer amplification in the assay estimated nucleated cell counts. Assay: immunoSEQ multiplex PCR; the TCRdb copy retains only in-frame clones and omits some. The DNA was the basis for D and trimming; V, J and clone size are from that table. The sample carries 200,000 or so clones, approximately 81% recorded once. The chain couples TRBV30 to TRBJ1-6; unclear D gene. The receptor was isolated from a man aged 50 or older who had recovered from COVID-19. The material sequenced was peripheral blood. CDR3 protein: CAWKLALNSPLHF. The CDR3, as DNA: TGTGCCTGGAAGTTGGCCCTTAATTCACCCCTCCACTTT.